This T cell receptor (beta chain) was observed in a study of shared clonotypes between healthy human individuals. Study observations and caveats: The diversity represented, both genetic and in exposure history, was limited by few donors.

A remark on this clone: The antigen is undetermined.

CDR1 and CDR2 from the germline V gene are KGHSH and LQKENI. Trimming removed 5 bases from V and 5 bases from J; junction bases left unmatched: 13. There are 16 residues in the CDR3. Libraries were prepared by immunoSEQ multiplex PCR; TCRdb keeps only in-frame clonotypes and omits some of them. The sample has under 2,500,000 clones, nearly 97% seen once. The rearrangement joins TRBV18 to TRBJ2-5; 8 bases align to TRBD1. Sequences were obtained from naive CD4+ T cells sorted from blood. Subset reported: CD45RA+ positively selected. This TCR was sampled from a man between 18 and 29 years old in good health. The DNA of the CDR3 is TGTGCCAGCTCATACAATCTTAACAGGGGGAAGGAGACCCAGTACTTC. This codes for CASSYNLNRGKETQYF.